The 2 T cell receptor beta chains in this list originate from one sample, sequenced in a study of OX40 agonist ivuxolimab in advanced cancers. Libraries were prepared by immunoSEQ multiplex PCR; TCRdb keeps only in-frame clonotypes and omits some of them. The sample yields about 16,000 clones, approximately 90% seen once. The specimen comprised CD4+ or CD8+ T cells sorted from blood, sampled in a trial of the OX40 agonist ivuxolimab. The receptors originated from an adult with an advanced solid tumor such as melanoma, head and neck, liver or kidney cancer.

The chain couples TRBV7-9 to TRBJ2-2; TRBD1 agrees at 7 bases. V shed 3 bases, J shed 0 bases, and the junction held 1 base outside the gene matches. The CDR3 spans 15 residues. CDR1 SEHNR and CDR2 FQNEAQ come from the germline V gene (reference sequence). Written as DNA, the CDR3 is TGTGCCAGCAGCTTTGGGACAGCGAACACCGGGGAGCTGTTTTTT. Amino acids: CASSFGTANTGELFF. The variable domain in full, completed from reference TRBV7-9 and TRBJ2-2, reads DTGVSQNPRHKITKRGQNVTFRCDPISEHNRLYWYRQTLGQGPEFLTYFQNEAQLEKSRLLSDRFSAERPKGSFSTLEIQRTEQGDSAMYLCASSFGTANTGELFFGEGSRLTVL.

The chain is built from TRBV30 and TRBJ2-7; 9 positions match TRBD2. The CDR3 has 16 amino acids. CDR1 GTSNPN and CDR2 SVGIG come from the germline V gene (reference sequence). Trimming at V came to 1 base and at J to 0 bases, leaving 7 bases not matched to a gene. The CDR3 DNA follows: TGTGCCTGGAGTGCCTTGACTAGCGGTAACTCCTACGAGCAGTACTTC. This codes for CAWSALTSGNSYEQYF.